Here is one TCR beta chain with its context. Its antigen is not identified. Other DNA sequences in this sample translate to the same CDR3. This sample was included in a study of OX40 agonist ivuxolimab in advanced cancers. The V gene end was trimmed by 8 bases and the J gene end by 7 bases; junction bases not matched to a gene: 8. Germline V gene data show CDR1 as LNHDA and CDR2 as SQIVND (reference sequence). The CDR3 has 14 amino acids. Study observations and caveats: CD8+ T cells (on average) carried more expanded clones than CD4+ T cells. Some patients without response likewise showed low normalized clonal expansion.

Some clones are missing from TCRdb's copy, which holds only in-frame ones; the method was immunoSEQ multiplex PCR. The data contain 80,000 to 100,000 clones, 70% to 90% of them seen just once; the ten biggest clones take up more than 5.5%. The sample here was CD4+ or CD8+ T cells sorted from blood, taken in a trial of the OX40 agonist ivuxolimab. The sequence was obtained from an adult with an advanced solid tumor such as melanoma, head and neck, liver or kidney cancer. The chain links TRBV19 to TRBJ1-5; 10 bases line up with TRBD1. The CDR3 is CASRSGQGGQPQHF. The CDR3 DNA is TGTGCCAGTCGATCAGGACAGGGGGGACAGCCCCAGCATTTT.